The 21 T cell receptor beta chains in this list originate from one sample, sequenced in a study of Graves' ophthalmopathy and Graves' hyperthyroidism. Beta-chain TCR CDR3 regions were amplified from RNA transcripts. Second-round multiplex PCR came after a first-round RT-PCR that employed HTBI primers. TCRdb re-derived calls from the multiplex PCR reads in MiXCR, one entry per CDR3 protein. The sample holds under 400,000 distinct CDR3 sequences, 17% seen once. Sample: peripheral blood. The receptor source for this set is an adult man with Graves' ophthalmopathy.

This clonotype showed up many times. V gene TRBV6-2 or TRBV6-3 combines with J gene TRBJ2-7; D remains unclear. The V gene's germline CDR1 is MNHEY and CDR2 SVGEGT. CDR3 length equals 11 residues. V lost 6 bases to trimming and J lost 1 base, with 4 bases between them. CDR3 in amino acids: CASRNSYEQYF. The CDR3 DNA reads as TGTGCCAGCAGGAATTCCTACGAGCAGTACTTC.

This clonotype was counted ten times or more. V gene TRBV30 combines with J gene TRBJ1-1, with D possibly matching TRBD1 (6 bases). The germline V and J ends were trimmed by 1 base and 0 bases, with 12 bases remaining between them. Per germline, CDR1 GTSNPN and CDR2 SVGIG (reference sequence). The CDR3 is 15 amino acids. Here the CDR3 reads CAWSDLGQMNTEAFF. The CDR3, as DNA: TGTGCCTGGAGTGACCTTGGACAGATGAACACTGAAGCTTTCTTT.

About this clonotype itself: This may be a read error, as it is one base from a much larger clone. CDR3 coding DNA: TGCAGCGTTGATCTGGGATCCTCCTGTGGCTACACCTTC. Its protein is CSVDLGSSCGYTF. The rearrangement uses TRBV29-1 and TRBJ1-2; D unclear. Trimming shortened V by 3 bases and J by 7 bases, and 15 bases separated the two germline ends. In germline, CDR1 is SQVTM, CDR2 ANQGSEA. The length of the CDR3 is 13 residues. The variable domain in full, with the rest retrieved from reference TRBV29-1 and TRBJ1-2, is SAVISQKPSRDICQRGTSLTIQCQVDSQVTMMFWYRQQPGQSLTLIATANQGSEATYESGFVIDKFPISRPNLTFSTLTVSNMSPEDSSIYLCSVDLGSSCGYTFGSGTRLTVV.

This clonotype appeared many times. V is TRBV20-1 and J is TRBJ2-7; D remains ambiguous. Deletions cut 5 bases from V and 3 bases from J, with 17 bases between. This CDR3 is 14 amino acids long. Germline-derived CDR1 and CDR2 are DFQATT and SNEGSKA (reference sequence). The DNA of the CDR3 is TGCAGTGCTCCTTCCGGGCTCTCCTTCTACGAGCAGTACTTC. It yields the protein CSAPSGLSFYEQYF.

This clonotype was picked up many times. The rearrangement uses TRBV3-1 and TRBJ1-6, with 9 bases identical to TRBD1. This CDR3 contains 15 residues. Per germline, CDR1 LGHDT and CDR2 YNNKEL (reference sequence). The ends lost 4 bases at V and 9 bases at J; junction bases unmatched: 7. CDR3 loop: CASSRGQGKASPLHF. In nucleotides, the CDR3 is TGTGCCAGCAGCCGAGGACAGGGGAAGGCTTCACCCCTCCACTTT.

V is TRBV6-1 and J is TRBJ1-1; maybe TRBD1 (5 bases). V shed 6 bases and J shed 0 bases, with 11 bases lying between them. The germline V gene has CDR1 MNHNS and CDR2 SASEGT. CDR3 length equals 14 residues. The CDR3 sequence is CASSKGRLNTEAFF. The CDR3 region has the DNA TGTGCCAGCAGCAAGGGACGCTTGAACACTGAAGCTTTCTTT.

This clonotype was seen repeatedly, ten times or more. The rearrangement uses TRBV24-1 and TRBJ2-5, with TRBD1 matching over 7 bases. The V gene's germline CDR1 is KGHDR and CDR2 SFDVKD. With V trimmed by 2 bases and J by 9 bases, 5 bases remained unmatched. The CDR3 covers 13 residues. This chain's CDR3 is CATSDSTGAPQYF. As DNA, the CDR3 is TGTGCCACCAGTGATTCAACAGGGGCTCCCCAGTACTTC.

Ten or more counts support this clonotype. The V gene is TRBV30, the J gene TRBJ1-2; D unclear. Germline loops: CDR1 GTSNPN, CDR2 SVGIG (reference sequence). V gave up 2 bases and J gave up 8 bases, with 12 bases separating them. This CDR3 is built from 12 residues. As DNA, the CDR3 is TGTGCCTGGAGTACGAAACCGGAAGGCTACACCTTC. This translates into CAWSTKPEGYTF.

This clonotype was recorded many times. This chain joins TRBV20-1 and TRBJ1-5; perhaps TRBD1 as D (5 bases). The germline V and J ends were trimmed by 6 bases and 0 bases, with 15 bases remaining between them. The CDR3 totals 15 residues. Germline CDR1 DFQATT, CDR2 SNEGSKA (reference sequence). This CDR3 reads CSAGGTQFSNQPQHF. As DNA, the CDR3 is TGCAGTGCAGGCGGGACGCAATTTAGCAATCAGCCCCAGCATTTT.

This clonotype was counted many times. This sequence joins TRBV10-3 and TRBJ2-1, with TRBD2 matching 9 bases. The V segment lost 0 bases and the J segment 15 bases; nucleotides outside the gene matches: 12. CDR1 ENHRY and CDR2 SYGVKD come from the germline V gene. This CDR3 contains 15 residues. The CDR3 nucleotides are TGTGCCATCAGTGAGTCGAGTCCTAGCGGGGAATCGCGGTTCTTC. Translating gives CAISESSPSGESRFF.

The chain joins TRBV7-2 to TRBJ1-5; 7 positions match TRBD1. The CDR3 sequence is 14 residues long. V gave up 6 bases and J gave up 6 bases; unmatched junction bases: 8. Germline CDR1 SGHTA, CDR2 FQGNSA. The CDR3 nucleotides read TGTGCCAGCAGTCGTTCAGGGGGTAGTCAGCCCCAGCATTTT. It codes for CASSRSGGSQPQHF. The full variable domain, rest sourced from reference TRBV7-2 and TRBJ1-5, is GAGVSQSPSNKVTEKGKDVELRCDPISGHTALYWYRQSLGQGLEFLIYFQGNSAPDKSGLPSDRFSAERTGGSVSTLTIQRTQQEDSAVYLCASSRSGGSQPQHFGDGTRLSIL.

This clonotype was detected many times. The chain recombines TRBV12-3 or TRBV12-4 with TRBJ1-2; possible D gene TRBD1, 6 bases. This CDR3 is built from 13 residues. V dropped 8 bases and J dropped 4 bases, with 14 bases sitting between them. DNA for the CDR3: TGTGCCAGCGACACCAGGGGCGGCTATGGCTACACCTTC. Its protein is CASDTRGGYGYTF.

This clonotype has ten or more counts. J is TRBJ2-5 and V is TRBV7-9; a possible D gene is TRBD2 (5 bases). The CDR3 is 12 amino acids. Trimming removed 10 bases from V and 4 bases from J, with 13 bases in between. In germline, CDR1 is SEHNR, CDR2 FQNEAQ (reference sequence). CDR3 in amino acids: CATTNSRETQYF. DNA of the CDR3: TGTGCCACGACTAACAGCCGAGAGACCCAGTACTTC.

This clonotype was seen at least ten times. The chain joins TRBV29-1 to TRBJ1-2; no reliable D call. CDR3 size: 12 residues. V was shortened by 5 bases and J by 3 bases, with 10 bases between the two germline ends. Germline V gene data show CDR1 as SQVTM and CDR2 as ANQGSEA. The CDR3 DNA reads as TGCAGCGTTCGGGCGGAGGACTATGGCTACACCTTC. Translating it yields CSVRAEDYGYTF. Supplemented by reference TRBV29-1 and TRBJ1-2, the full variable domain reads SAVISQKPSRDICQRGTSLTIQCQVDSQVTMMFWYRQQPGQSLTLIATANQGSEATYESGFVIDKFPISRPNLTFSTLTVSNMSPEDSSIYLCSVRAEDYGYTFGSGTRLTVV.

This clonotype was counted a few times. The chain has TRBV7-9 and TRBJ2-5; D is perhaps TRBD1 or TRBD2 (5 bases each). CDR1 is SEHNR, CDR2 FQNEAQ, per germline (reference sequence). The CDR3 has 15 amino acids. The germline V and J ends were trimmed by 7 bases and 2 bases, with 17 bases remaining between them. The CDR3 spells CASTRLRDQQETQYF. CDR3 nucleotide sequence: TGTGCCAGCACCCGTCTCCGGGACCAGCAAGAGACCCAGTACTTC.

In its sample, this clonotype was seen many times. The chain couples TRBV12-5 to TRBJ1-5; 12 nucleotides match TRBD1. V gave up 5 bases and J gave up 1 base; unmatched junction bases: 6. The V gene's germline CDR1 is LGHNT and CDR2 FRNRAP. The CDR3 consists of 17 residues. The CDR3 coding sequence is TGTGCTAGTGGTCCGGGACAGGGGGCCGGCAGCAATCAGCCCCAGCATTTT. This sequence encodes CASGPGQGAGSNQPQHF.

Remarks on this clonotype: Lacking the conserved final phenylalanine or tryptophan, this CDR3 likely reflects a read error. This chain links TRBV27 with TRBJ1-1, with 7 bases matching TRBD1. V lost 6 bases and J lost 5; bases outside the gene matches: 3. Germline V lookup: CDR1 MNHEY, CDR2 SMNVEV (reference sequence). This CDR3 has 12 residues. CDR3 amino acids: CASRTGRTEAFI. The CDR3 region has the DNA TGTGCCAGCAGGACAGGGCGGACTGAAGCTTTCATT.

This clonotype appeared many times. Being one base from a much bigger clone, this may be a read error. V usage is TRBV6-1 and J usage is TRBJ1-1; the match to TRBD1 covers 7 bases. V shed 6 bases, J shed 2 bases, and the junction held 9 bases outside the gene matches. The length of the CDR3 is 15 residues. CDR1 is MNHNS, CDR2 SASEGT, per germline. For the CDR3, the DNA is TGTGCCAGCAGAGCCTTTGACAGGGCAAACACTGAAGCTTTCTTT. Its translation: CASRAFDRANTEAFF.

In its sample, this clonotype was seen many times. The V call is TRBV11-2, the J call TRBJ1-5; the D gene is possibly TRBD1 (5 bases). V dropped 1 base and J dropped 6 bases, with 19 bases sitting between them. Germline CDR1 and CDR2: SGHAT and FQNNGV. This CDR3 has 17 amino acids. The CDR3 nucleotides are TGTGCCAGCAGCTTAGGAGTTCTGCAGGGAGTGGGTCAGCCCCAGCATTTT. Protein product: CASSLGVLQGVGQPQHF. Looking up the rest from reference TRBV11-2 and TRBJ1-5 gives the full variable domain: EAGVAQSPRYKIIEKRQSVAFWCNPISGHATLYWYQQILGQGPKLLIQFQNNGVVDDSQLPKDRFSAERLKGVDSTLKIQPAKLEDSAVYLCASSLGVLQGVGQPQHFGDGTRLSIL.

This clonotype was seen many times. This rearrangement joins TRBV10-3 to TRBJ2-7; D is uncertain. Trimming took off 4 bases at V and 0 bases at J, with 16 bases between the two ends. The CDR3 is made up of 16 amino acids. The germline gives CDR1 ENHRY, CDR2 SYGVKD. The chain's CDR3 is CAISAEARRNSYEQYF. The CDR3 coding sequence is TGTGCCATCAGTGCCGAGGCCAGGCGGAACTCCTACGAGCAGTACTTC.

Ten or more counts support this clonotype. This rearrangement joins TRBV11-1 to TRBJ2-7, with a weak D call TRBD1 (5 bases). CDR3 length: 12 amino acids. Per germline, CDR1 SGHAT and CDR2 FQDESV (reference sequence). The V end was cut by 3 bases, the J end by 6 bases, with 9 bases between. CDR3 bases: TGTGCCAGCAGCTTTCAGGGAATCGAGCAGTACTTC. Amino acids: CASSFQGIEQYF.